This T cell receptor beta chain was identified in a study of blood T cell repertoires in COVID-19. Study background: Some COVID-19 samples were acute and others convalescent; all came from the United States, Italy and Spain. T cells, B-cell-depleted T cells, or PBMCs supplied cDNA or gDNA.

V trimming: 6 bases; J trimming: 2 bases; junction bases outside the gene matches: 12. The CDR3 is 16 residues long. CDR1 and CDR2 from the germline V gene are KGHSH and LQKENI. This clone turned up a few times. This table comes from immunoSEQ multiplex PCR, and its TCRdb copy is limited to in-frame clones, with some not included. The repertoire holds around 300,000 clones, with 90% as singletons. The sample taken for sequencing was peripheral blood. This sequence was found in a middle-aged woman with COVID-19, enrolled during active disease. This chain uses TRBV18 with TRBJ2-5, with TRBD1 matching over 7 bases. The CDR3 bases are TGTGCCAGCTCCCCCTTACAAGGGGGACAGCAAGAGACCCAGTACTTC. Its translation is CASSPLQGGQQETQYF.